This entry is about one T cell receptor (beta chain). TCRdb reanalyzed the 5' RACE reads and collapses them to one entry per CDR3 protein, without DNA. This repertoire includes under 200,000 distinct CDR3 sequences. This sample stems from a study of T cells expressing NK-cell markers. The TCR was taken from a woman between 18 and 70 years old in good health. Specimen: blood T cells: a sorted CD56 or NKG2C T cell subset, CD4+ or CD8+ T cells, or bulk PBMC T cells (not recorded which).

The CDR3 loop reads CASSEPGTNGYTF. The rearrangement links TRBV5-5 to TRBJ1-2; without DNA, the TCRdb call of TRBD1 cannot be checked. CDR3 length: 13 amino acids. CDR1 and CDR2 (germline): SGHKS, YYEKEE (reference sequence).